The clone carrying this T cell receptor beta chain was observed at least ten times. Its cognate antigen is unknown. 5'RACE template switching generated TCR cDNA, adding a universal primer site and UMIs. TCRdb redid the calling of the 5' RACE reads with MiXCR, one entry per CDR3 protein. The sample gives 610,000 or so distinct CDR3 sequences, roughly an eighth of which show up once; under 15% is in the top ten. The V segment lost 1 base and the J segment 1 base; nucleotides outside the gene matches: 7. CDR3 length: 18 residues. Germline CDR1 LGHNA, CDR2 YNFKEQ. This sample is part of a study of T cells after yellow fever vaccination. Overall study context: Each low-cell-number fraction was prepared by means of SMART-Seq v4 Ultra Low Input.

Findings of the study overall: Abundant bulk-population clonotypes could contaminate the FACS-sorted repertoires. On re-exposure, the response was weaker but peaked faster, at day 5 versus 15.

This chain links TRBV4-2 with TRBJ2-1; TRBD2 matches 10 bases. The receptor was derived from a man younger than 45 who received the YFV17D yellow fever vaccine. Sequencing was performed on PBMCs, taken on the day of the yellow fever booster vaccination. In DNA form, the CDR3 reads TGTGCCAGCAGCCAAGTAGCGGGAGGTTTCGTGTCCTACAATGAGCAGTTCTTC. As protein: CASSQVAGGFVSYNEQFF.